This TCR beta chain was identified during a study of cytomegalovirus exposure and HLA in healthy donors. Findings and limits, study-wide: It was found in a later analysis that first-cohort TCR clusters tended to co-occur in the 120 validation repertoires. The listing of some 170 TCR beta chains classed them as cytomegalovirus-associated.

This clone was observed a single time. Antigen unknown. The CDR3 runs 14 residues. With 5 bases clipped from V and 6 bases from J, the junction kept 4 bases outside the gene matches. Germline V gives CDR1 LNHDA, CDR2 SQIVND (reference sequence). TCRdb keeps only in-frame clones here, not all; method: immunoSEQ multiplex PCR. The sample contains roughly 60,000 clones, under 95% of which appear only once. This sequence originates from a woman under 30 in good health and CMV-seronegative. Material for sequencing was PBMCs. The chain employs TRBV19 and TRBJ2-1; TRBD2 agrees at 10 bases. CDR3 loop: CASSPGLAPNEQFF. DNA of the CDR3: TGTGCCAGTAGTCCGGGACTAGCGCCCAATGAGCAGTTCTTC.